This T cell receptor (beta chain) was recorded in a study of T cell repertoires in cytomegalovirus infection. TCRdb redid the calling of the reads with MiXCR, one entry per CDR3 protein. The sample yields approximately 910,000 distinct CDR3 sequences, about a third seen once. This clonotype was observed a handful of times. The antigen remains undetermined. The ends lost 5 bases at V and 9 bases at J; junction bases unmatched: 14. The CDR3 sequence is 16 residues long. In germline, CDR1 is SGHRS, CDR2 YFSETQ. This sample comprised cultured CD8+ T cells from PBMCs, obtained from culture after CMV antigen stimulation. The clonotype originates from a human donor in good health (CMV status not recorded). Some clones in this sample may be carry-over from other donors' samples. The gene calls are TRBV5-1 and TRBJ1-6, with TRBD1 matching 7 bases. The CDR3 DNA reads as TGCGCCAGCAGGTTGACGGGGGACAGAGTTGGTTCACCCCTCCACTTT. Translated: CASRLTGDRVGSPLHF.